The 32 T cell receptor beta chains below all came from one sample that was sequenced in a study of CD4 and CD8 cells across lung adenocarcinoma regions. Via MiXCR, TCRdb re-called the PCR reads, giving one row per CDR3 protein. The data contain tens of thousands of distinct CDR3 sequences, 40% to 50% of them singletons. What was sequenced was CD8+ T cells from the center of a lung tumor. These receptors all come from a male donor with lung adenocarcinoma. The CD4 and CD8 labels of this study may be unreliable.

Notes on this clonotype: Its ends do not fully match the called genes, so a read error is possible. DNA of the CDR3: TGTGCCAGCAGCGTATCGGGGCTGGGAGCCAAAAATATTCAGTATTTC. Its protein is CASSVSGLGAKNIQYF. This chain connects TRBV27 to TRBJ2-4; tentatively, D is TRBD1 or TRBD2 (5 bases each). The CDR3 spans 16 residues. CDR1 and CDR2 from the germline V gene are MNHEY and SMNVEV (reference sequence).

V and J are TRBV30 and TRBJ1-1; D perhaps matches TRBD1 (6 bases). The germline V gene encodes CDR1 GTSNPN and CDR2 SVGIG (reference sequence). The CDR3 has 15 amino acids. Trimming stripped 1 base from V and 0 bases from J, with 12 bases between. CDR3 residues: CAWSAKGDVNTEAFF. In DNA form, the CDR3 reads TGTGCCTGGAGTGCGAAGGGGGACGTGAACACTGAAGCTTTCTTT.

The CDR3 is CGRGLGGRVQDIQYF. The CDR3 region has the DNA TGTGGCAGGGGGCTCGGGGGCCGTGTCCAAGACATTCAGTACTTC. The V call is TRBV6-1, the J call TRBJ2-1; 8 bases agree with TRBD1. TRBJ2-4 explains the end of the DNA better; the J call may be wrong. Per the germline V gene, CDR1 is MNHNS and CDR2 is SASEGT. This CDR3 contains 15 residues.

As concerns this clonotype: The junction shows a germline mismatch at one end, possibly a read error. The chain is built from TRBV6-1 and TRBJ2-1, with 10 bases aligning to TRBD1. Per germline, CDR1 MNHNS and CDR2 SASEGT. This CDR3 has 16 residues. The CDR3 region has the DNA TGTGCCAGCAGGTCACCGATCCGGGACAGGGGAAATGCGCAGTATTTC. This codes for CASRSPIRDRGNAQYF.

This clonotype was seen more than once but under ten times. The chain has TRBV11-1 and TRBJ2-1; the match to TRBD1 covers 9 bases. The J call is doubtful: the DNA matches TRBJ2-7 better. The CDR3 has 14 amino acids. Germline V gene data show CDR1 as SGHAT and CDR2 as FQDESV (reference sequence). CDR3 residues: CASSFDRGTGEQYF. The CDR3 nucleotides are TGTGCCAGCAGCTTCGACAGGGGGACTGGCGAGCAGTACTTC.

The chain has TRBV4-1 and TRBJ2-2; 14 bases map to TRBD2. The CDR3 length is 15 residues. CDR1 and CDR2 from the germline V gene are MGHRA and YSYEKL. Trimming removed 6 bases from V and 6 bases from J; junction bases left unmatched: 3. In DNA form, the CDR3 reads TGCGCCAGCAGGCAGGGACTAGCGGGAGCCGGGGAGCTGTTTTTT. This translates into CASRQGLAGAGELFF.

This clonotype was detected many times. The chain is built from TRBV6-2 or TRBV6-3 and TRBJ1-6; the D gene is possibly TRBD1 (5 bases). CDR3 length: 14 amino acids. Deletions cut 4 bases from V and 8 bases from J, with 12 bases between. From germline, CDR1 is MNHEY and CDR2 SVGEGT. The CDR3 sequence is CASSSWGRDSPLHF. The CDR3 DNA sequence: TGTGCCAGCAGTTCGTGGGGCAGGGATTCACCCCTCCACTTT.

The gene calls are TRBV27 and TRBJ2-1; D remains unclear. TRBJ2-2 explains the end of the DNA better; the J call may be wrong. Germline V lookup: CDR1 MNHEY, CDR2 SMNVEV (reference sequence). CDR3 length equals 15 residues. The CDR3 region is CASSLSLPNYGELFF. CDR3 bases: TGTGCCAGCAGTTTGAGTCTACCCAACTACGGGGAGCTGTTTTTT.

This chain links TRBV3-1 with TRBJ2-5, with D possibly called TRBD1 or TRBD2 (5 bases each). The DNA end lines up better with TRBJ2-7; the J call may be wrong. Germline CDR1 is LGHDT and CDR2 is YNNKEL (reference sequence). The CDR3 spans 18 residues. DNA for the CDR3: TGTGCCAGCAGCCAAGATCTTTTCGTCCGGGACGGCCGCTACGAGCAGTACTTC. Protein: CASSQDLFVRDGRYEQYF.

There are many counts of this clonotype. The rearrangement joins TRBV11-2 to TRBJ2-1, with D maybe TRBD2 (5 bases). The CDR3 runs 13 residues. The germline gives CDR1 SGHAT, CDR2 FQNNGV. Trimming pared 2 bases from V and 5 bases from J, leaving 7 bases between. In nucleotides, the CDR3 is TGTGCCAGCAGCTTACGGGGAAACAATGAGCAGTTCTTC. It translates to CASSLRGNNEQFF.

Here the CDR3 DNA reads TGTGCCAGGGGGAGCGGGGGCGGGCGCAAAGATACGCAGTATTTT. Translated: CARGSGGGRKDTQYF. This chain joins TRBV5-6 and TRBJ2-3; 8 bases are shared with TRBD2. The CDR3 is 15 residues long. J lost 5 bases, V lost 8 bases, and 13 bases had no gene match. Germline CDR1 reads SGHDT; CDR2 reads YYEEEE.

This clonotype was seen repeatedly, ten times or more. The chain couples TRBV11-2 to TRBJ2-1, with 9 bases aligning to TRBD1. The V segment lost 3 bases and the J segment 7 bases; nucleotides outside the gene matches: 4. CDR3 length: 14 residues. Germline-derived CDR1 and CDR2 are SGHAT and FQNNGV. CDR3 in amino acids: CASSLATGGNEQFF. CDR3 nucleotides: TGTGCCAGCAGCTTGGCGACAGGGGGGAATGAGCAGTTCTTC.

This clonotype showed up many times. V and J are TRBV6-5 and TRBJ2-5, with 8 bases that match TRBD1. The germline V gene has CDR1 MNHEY and CDR2 SVGAGI. The CDR3 is made up of 15 amino acids. V gave up 4 bases and J gave up 5 bases; unmatched junction bases: 9. CDR3 amino acids: CASSSYDRGGETQYF. The CDR3 region has the DNA TGTGCCAGCAGTTCCTACGACAGGGGTGGGGAGACCCAGTACTTC.

The genes are TRBV7-3 and TRBJ2-2; D gene uncertain. This CDR3 region has 12 residues. Deletions cut 5 bases from V and 3 bases from J, with 4 bases between. Germline CDR1 and CDR2: SGHTA and FQGTGA. DNA of the CDR3: TGTGCCAGCAGCGATTACACCGGGGAGCTGTTTTTT. It codes for CASSDYTGELFF.

The J gene is TRBJ2-4, the V gene TRBV6-1; tentatively, D is TRBD2 (6 bases). The J call may be mistaken, given a closer DNA end match to TRBJ2-3. Germline lookup yields CDR1 MNHNS and CDR2 SASEGT. This CDR3 region has 16 residues. CDR3 bases: TGTGCCAGCAGTGAAGCGGGGACGGGGGTCGAGAATATTCAGTATTTT. Residues: CASSEAGTGVENIQYF.

The table lists this clonotype with many counts. The V gene is TRBV6-1, the J gene TRBJ2-4; D unclear. V was pared by 8 bases and J by 0 bases, with 8 bases between. The V gene's germline CDR1 is MNHNS and CDR2 SASEGT. This CDR3 is built from 13 residues. The CDR3 coding sequence is TGTGCCAGCGGGTGGACAGCCAAAAACATTCAGTACTTC. Translating it yields CASGWTAKNIQYF.

This clonotype was recorded a few times. The chain recombines TRBV20-1 with TRBJ2-1; D call uncertain. The CDR3 has 11 residues. V was trimmed by 3 bases and J by 10 bases, leaving 10 bases between them. Germline CDR1 and CDR2: DFQATT and SNEGSKA (reference sequence). Written as DNA, the CDR3 is TGCAGTGCTAGCCGTGATGACGAGCAGTTCTTC. It translates to CSASRDDEQFF.

This clonotype came up once. CDR3 sequence: CASSLRTGGIHNEQFF. The CDR3 DNA follows: TGCGCCAGCAGCCTACGGACAGGAGGTATCCACAATGAGCAGTTCTTC. The chain joins TRBV5-1 to TRBJ2-1; TRBD1 agrees at 7 bases. Looked up from germline, CDR1 is SGHRS and CDR2 is YFSETQ. The CDR3 contains 16 residues. The junction had 12 bases not matched to a gene; V was cut back by 4 bases and J by 5 bases.

This clonotype was seen many times. The V and J genes are TRBV7-9 and TRBJ2-1; 8 bases are a match to TRBD2. The V gene's germline CDR1 is SEHNR and CDR2 FQNEAQ (reference sequence). The CDR3 length is 15 residues. V gave up 5 bases and J gave up 0 bases; unmatched junction bases: 3. CDR3 region: CASSVSGISYNEQFF. In DNA form, the CDR3 reads TGTGCCAGCAGCGTTAGCGGGATCTCCTACAATGAGCAGTTCTTC.

This clonotype has ten or more counts. J is TRBJ1-3 and V is TRBV6-5; weak D call: TRBD1 (5 bases). The CDR3 is 13 residues long. Trimming took off 0 bases at V and 9 bases at J, with 9 bases between the two ends. CDR1 is MNHEY, CDR2 SVGAGI, per germline. CDR3 loop: CASSYSTATTIYF. The CDR3 bases are TGTGCCAGCAGTTACTCGACAGCCACCACCATATATTTT.

In its sample, this clonotype was seen a few times. The CDR3 nucleotides are TGTGCCAGCAGCGTAGAGGGATGGGGGACTAGCGGCTACAATGAGCAGTTCTTC. It codes for CASSVEGWGTSGYNEQFF. The chain joins TRBV9 to TRBJ2-1; 11 bases map to TRBD2. CDR3 length: 18 amino acids. Germline V gene data show CDR1 as SGDLS and CDR2 as YYNGEE. The junction had 8 bases not matched to a gene; V was cut back by 0 bases and J by 3 bases.

This clonotype was counted a single time. The V gene is TRBV6-1, the J gene TRBJ2-5; D perhaps matches TRBD1 (7 bases). The better agreement between TRBJ2-7 and the DNA end casts doubt on the J call. This CDR3 contains 18 residues. Germline loops: CDR1 MNHNS, CDR2 SASEGT. The CDR3 DNA follows: TGTGCCAGCAGCCCAGGGGGGACCGTCGGTTTTATCGCGAACGAGCAGTACTTC. Its translation is CASSPGGTVGFIANEQYF.

J is TRBJ2-2 and V is TRBV7-2, with TRBD1 as a possible D gene (5 bases). The CDR3 contains 13 residues. CDR1 and CDR2 (germline): SGHTA, FQGNSA. V shed 4 bases and J shed 6 bases, with 9 bases lying between them. CDR3 coding DNA: TGTGCCAGCAGCTCCCTGGGGCCCGGGGAGCTGTTTTTT. It codes for CASSSLGPGELFF. The whole variable domain, filled in from reference TRBV7-2 and TRBJ2-2, reads GAGVSQSPSNKVTEKGKDVELRCDPISGHTALYWYRQSLGQGLEFLIYFQGNSAPDKSGLPSDRFSAERTGGSVSTLTIQRTQQEDSAVYLCASSSLGPGELFFGEGSRLTVL.

V and J are TRBV6-1 and TRBJ2-1, with TRBD2 identical over 15 bases. TRBJ2-7 matches the DNA end more closely, so the J call is doubtful. Germline loops: CDR1 MNHNS, CDR2 SASEGT. This CDR3 comprises 17 residues. The CDR3 nucleotides read TGTGCCAGCAGGGACCCGGGACTAGCGGGGGGCTCCTACGAGCAGTACTTC. Its protein is CASRDPGLAGGSYEQYF.

This clonotype came up a few times. The CDR3 region is CASSQRQGYEQYF. DNA of the CDR3: TGTGCCAGCAGCCAAAGACAGGGCTACGAGCAGTACTTC. The V gene is TRBV4-2, the J gene TRBJ2-1; the match to TRBD1 covers 7 bases. The DNA end is a closer match to TRBJ2-7, so the J assignment may be wrong. CDR3 length equals 13 residues. Germline CDR1 and CDR2: LGHNA and YNFKEQ.

This clonotype was seen once. At one end the junction does not follow the germline gene, possibly because of a read error. This chain uses TRBV10-3 with TRBJ2-5, with D possibly TRBD2 on 6 matching bases. The CDR3 contains 13 residues. Germline V gives CDR1 ENHRY, CDR2 SYGVKD. The CDR3 bases are TGTGCGATTGCGGGGCCGTACACAGAGACGCAGTACTTT. It is translated as CAIAGPYTETQYF.

The genes are TRBV29-1 and TRBJ2-2; tentatively, D is TRBD1 (5 bases). The germline V and J ends were trimmed by 4 bases and 2 bases, with 8 bases remaining between them. Germline V lookup: CDR1 SQVTM, CDR2 ANQGSEA. The CDR3 extends over 13 amino acids. The CDR3 bases are TGCAGCGTTGGTCAGGGAAACACCGGGGAGCTGTTTTTT. Translation gives CSVGQGNTGELFF.

In the case of this clonotype: The junction shows a germline mismatch at one end, possibly a read error. CDR3 sequence (DNA): TGTGCCAGGAGTTACGGGCAAAGCGGCCAAGATACGCAGTACTTC. This gives the protein CARSYGQSGQDTQYF. The chain employs TRBV6-5 and TRBJ2-3; D is perhaps TRBD2 (5 bases). Near its end, the DNA agrees better with TRBJ2-7, so the J call may be wrong. The CDR3 is 15 amino acids. The V gene's germline CDR1 is MNHEY and CDR2 SVGAGI.

This clonotype has just a few counts. The chain recombines TRBV14 with TRBJ1-1; D is uncertain. CDR1 and CDR2 (germline): SGHDN, FVKESK. CDR3 length: 13 amino acids. Trimming removed 3 bases at V and 6 bases at J, with 11 bases between. The CDR3 DNA sequence: TGTGCCAGCAGCCAGATTTCCGGGGCTGAAGCTTTCTTT. Its protein is CASSQISGAEAFF.

As concerns this clonotype: Its ends do not fully match the called genes, so a read error is possible. The V call is TRBV27, the J call TRBJ2-4; TRBD2 aligns across 8 bases. Germline-derived CDR1 and CDR2 are MNHEY and SMNVEV (reference sequence). CDR3 length: 16 amino acids. CDR3: CASAGGGGRDQKIQYF. CDR3 bases: TGTGCCAGCGCGGGGGGCGGGGGCCGTGACCAAAAGATTCAGTACTTC.

The rearrangement joins TRBV9 to TRBJ2-5; D unresolved. The germline V gene has CDR1 SGDLS and CDR2 YYNGEE. This CDR3 spans 12 amino acids. The V gene lost 3 bases and the J gene lost 6 bases, with 9 bases spanning the gap. DNA of the CDR3: TGTGCCAGCAGCGCCGACCTCAAGACCCAGTACTTC. Translated: CASSADLKTQYF. Variable domain in full (rest from reference TRBV9 and TRBJ2-5): DSGVTQTPKHLITATGQRVTLRCSPRSGDLSVYWYQQSLDQGLQFLIQYYNGEERAKGNILERFSAQQFPDLHSELNLSSLELGDSALYFCASSADLKTQYFGPGTRLLVL.

This chain joins TRBV27 and TRBJ2-3, with D possibly TRBD2 on 6 matching bases. The DNA end favors TRBJ2-5, so the J call may be wrong. The CDR3 spans 16 residues. The germline CDR1 and CDR2 sequences are MNHEY and SMNVEV (reference sequence). The CDR3 DNA sequence: TGTGCCAGCGGTGGGTCCGCGGGACTCGCCCCAGATACCCAGTACTTC. Its protein product is CASGGSAGLAPDTQYF.